These T cell receptor beta chains were read from a single sample in a study of cytomegalovirus exposure and HLA in healthy donors. The data were produced by immunoSEQ multiplex PCR, yet TCRdb's version contains in-frame clones alone and is incomplete. There are around 250,000 clones in the sample; nearly 90% occur only once, and roughly 0.4% lies in the top ten. What was sequenced was PBMCs. These receptors originate from a young woman in good health and CMV-seronegative. The CDR3 runs from the conserved cysteine through the conserved F or W. D genes are given only for firm matches.

D: .; V: TRBV5-4; J: TRBJ2-5; length: 15; CDR3: CASSYSGQLRETQYF
D: .; V: TRBV25-1; J: TRBJ1-1; length: 14; CDR3: CASSDQGGDTEAFF
D: TRBD2; V: TRBV2; J: TRBJ2-1; length: 15; CDR3: CASSRLAGGPNEQFF
D: .; V: TRBV7-7; J: TRBJ1-1; length: 13; CDR3: CASSARVGTEAFF
D: .; V: TRBV29-1; J: TRBJ1-1; length: 14; CDR3: CSAGAYPGRTEAFF
D: .; V: TRBV5-1; J: TRBJ1-1; length: 14; CDR3: CASSPRGTNTEAFF
D: .; V: TRBV11-1; J: TRBJ1-5; length: 14; CDR3: CASSLGGGNQPQHF
D: .; V: TRBV27; J: TRBJ2-4; length: 14; CDR3: CASSLRGKENIQYF
D: TRBD1; V: TRBV18; J: TRBJ1-1; length: 14; CDR3: CASSPPGGRTEAFF
D: TRBD1; V: TRBV5-1; J: TRBJ1-1; length: 16; CDR3: CASSLADRGLNTEAFF
D: TRBD2; V: TRBV5-1; J: TRBJ2-5; length: 15; CDR3: CASSLSGGAGETQYF
D: TRBD1; V: TRBV5-8; J: TRBJ1-6; length: 19; CDR3: CASSLWTGGALTWNSPLHF
D: TRBD1; V: TRBV11-2; J: TRBJ2-1; length: 17; CDR3: CASSLSFHRDRYNEQFF
D: .; V: TRBV7-6; J: TRBJ1-3; length: 20; CDR3: CASSLNPGTTTDNSGNTIYF
D: TRBD2; V: TRBV27; J: TRBJ2-1; length: 16; CDR3: CASSLWGGGDYNEQFF
D: TRBD1; V: TRBV19; J: TRBJ1-5; length: 15; CDR3: CASSISTGYGQPQHF
D: .; V: TRBV4-1; J: TRBJ1-1; length: 20; CDR3: CASSQDRENRVGKANTEAFF
D: .; V: TRBV29-1; J: TRBJ1-2; length: 12; CDR3: CSVEGRQAGYTF
D: TRBD1; V: TRBV4-3; J: TRBJ1-2; length: 16; CDR3: CASSQARDRAFYGYTF
D: TRBD1; V: TRBV6-4; J: TRBJ2-5; length: 17; CDR3: CASSDSICRGHRRTQYF
D: .; V: TRBV2; J: TRBJ1-6; length: 14; CDR3: CASRNRLYNSPLHF
D: TRBD1; V: TRBV9; J: TRBJ1-2; length: 15; CDR3: CASSAERQGAEGYTF
D: TRBD1; V: TRBV30; J: TRBJ2-7; length: 12; CDR3: CAGQGSSYEQYF
D: .; V: TRBV6-1; J: TRBJ2-5; length: 13; CDR3: CASRLGIQETQYF
D: TRBD1; V: TRBV7-8; J: TRBJ1-5; length: 17; CDR3: CASSPGQGSRSNQPQHF
D: TRBD2; V: TRBV5-4; J: TRBJ2-5; length: 18; CDR3: CASSLPSGAAKYQETQYF
D: .; V: TRBV5-8; J: TRBJ2-1; length: 15; CDR3: CASSQDTFSYNEQFF
D: .; V: TRBV5-1; J: TRBJ1-1; length: 13; CDR3: CASSFAEVTEAFF
D: .; V: TRBV11-2; J: TRBJ2-5; length: 15; CDR3: CASSLTSGLQETQYF
D: .; V: TRBV6-6; J: TRBJ1-2; length: 12; CDR3: CAGWTENYGYTF
D: TRBD2; V: TRBV5-1; J: TRBJ2-7; length: 14; CDR3: CASAPGTSIGEQYF
D: TRBD1; V: TRBV19; J: TRBJ1-2; length: 15; CDR3: CASSAGTALNYGYTF
D: TRBD1; V: TRBV6-1; J: TRBJ1-3; length: 15; CDR3: CASSGQGVSGNTIYF
D: TRBD2; V: TRBV7-8; J: TRBJ2-7; length: 17; CDR3: CASSLGLAGTYDYEQYF
D: TRBD2; V: TRBV7-2; J: TRBJ2-3; length: 15; CDR3: CASSSSGGLTDTQYF
D: .; V: TRBV5-8; J: TRBJ1-1; length: 9; CDR3: CALPLKAFF
D: .; V: TRBV7-8; J: TRBJ2-3; length: 18; CDR3: CASSHPGLATIITDTQYF
D: .; V: TRBV2; J: TRBJ1-5; length: 16; CDR3: CASTAGSGVSNQPQHF
D: .; V: TRBV6-5; J: TRBJ1-1; length: 14; CDR3: CASSYRGRGLKAFF
D: TRBD2; V: TRBV7-3; J: TRBJ2-1; length: 15; CDR3: CASSLGTSGSNEQFF